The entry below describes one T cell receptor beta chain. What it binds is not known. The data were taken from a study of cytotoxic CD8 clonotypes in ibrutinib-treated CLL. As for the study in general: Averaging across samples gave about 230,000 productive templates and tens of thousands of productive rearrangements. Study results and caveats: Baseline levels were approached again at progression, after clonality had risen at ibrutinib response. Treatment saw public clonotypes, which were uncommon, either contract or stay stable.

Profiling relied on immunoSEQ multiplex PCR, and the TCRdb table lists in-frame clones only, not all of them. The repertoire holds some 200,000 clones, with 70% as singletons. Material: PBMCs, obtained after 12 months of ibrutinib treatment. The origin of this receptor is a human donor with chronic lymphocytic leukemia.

CDR3 bases: TGTGCCAGCAGTGAAGCGACACGGAGATCCTATTCACCCCTCCACTTT. The encoded protein is CASSEATRRSYSPLHF. This rearrangement joins TRBV6-1 to TRBJ1-6; D ambiguous. Trimming cost V 0 bases and J 8 bases, with 14 bases left between them. There are 16 residues in the CDR3. CDR1 and CDR2 from the germline V gene are MNHNS and SASEGT.